A selection of T cell receptor beta chains follows, all from one sample in a study of shared clonotypes between healthy human individuals. The assay was immunoSEQ multiplex PCR, and TCRdb's table has in-frame clones only and misses some. The repertoire holds about 980,000 clones, with 60% to 85% as singletons. Sequenced: memory CD4+ T cells sorted from blood. The receptors stem from a man between 18 and 29 years old in good health. CDR3s include the opening cysteine and the closing phenylalanine or tryptophan. D genes are given only for firm matches. Where a row states a size, it is once, few, many or the class of an expanded clone; other rows omit it.

clone size: .
V gene: TRBV5-6
J gene: TRBJ1-5
CDR3 length: 15
D gene: .
CDR3 protein: CASSLGQNSNQPQHF
CDR3 DNA: TGTGCCAGCAGCTTGGGACAAAATAGCAATCAGCCCCAGCATTTT

clone size: .
V gene: TRBV11-2
J gene: TRBJ2-2
CDR3 length: 15
D gene: .
CDR3 protein: CASSLGGPNTGELFF
CDR3 DNA: TGTGCCAGCAGCTTGGGGGGGCCGAACACCGGGGAGCTGTTTTTT

clone size: .
V gene: TRBV7-2
J gene: TRBJ2-7
CDR3 length: 16
D gene: TRBD2
CDR3 protein: CASSPSRTRISYEQYF
CDR3 DNA: TGTGCCAGCAGCCCGAGTAGGACTAGGATCTCCTACGAGCAGTACTTC

clone size: .
V gene: TRBV10-1
J gene: TRBJ2-7
CDR3 length: 17
D gene: TRBD2
CDR3 protein: CASYLRLAELEVYEQYF
CDR3 DNA: TGCGCCAGCTACCTTAGACTAGCGGAACTGGAGGTTTACGAGCAGTACTTC

clone size: .
V gene: TRBV6-1
J gene: TRBJ2-7
CDR3 length: 15
D gene: TRBD2
CDR3 protein: CASRGGLADSYEQYF
CDR3 DNA: TGTGCCAGCAGGGGGGGACTAGCGGACTCCTACGAGCAGTACTTC

clone size: .
V gene: TRBV7-7
J gene: TRBJ2-5
CDR3 length: 13
D gene: .
CDR3 protein: CASSPIGGETQYF
CDR3 DNA: TGTGCTAGCAGCCCCATTGGAGGGGAGACCCAGTACTTC

clone size: .
V gene: TRBV5-6
J gene: TRBJ2-7
CDR3 length: 17
D gene: .
CDR3 protein: CASSFKAHSPWVREQYF
CDR3 DNA: TGTGCCAGCAGCTTTAAGGCCCACTCACCTTGGGTGCGGGAGCAGTACTTC

clone size: .
V gene: TRBV18
J gene: TRBJ1-4
CDR3 length: 15
D gene: .
CDR3 protein: CASSPPGSPGEKLFF
CDR3 DNA: TGTGCCAGCTCACCTCCAGGGAGCCCGGGGGAAAAACTGTTTTTT

clone size: .
V gene: TRBV27
J gene: TRBJ2-2
CDR3 length: 15
D gene: .
CDR3 protein: CASSLSRLLTGELFF
CDR3 DNA: TGTGCCAGCAGTTTATCCAGACTCCTCACCGGGGAGCTGTTTTTT

clone size: .
V gene: TRBV2
J gene: TRBJ2-1
CDR3 length: 15
D gene: TRBD2
CDR3 protein: CASSESGSSYNEQFF
CDR3 DNA: TGTGCCAGCAGTGAAAGCGGGAGCTCCTACAATGAGCAGTTCTTC

clone size: .
V gene: TRBV5-4
J gene: TRBJ2-1
CDR3 length: 12
D gene: .
CDR3 protein: CASSRSPNEQFF
CDR3 DNA: TGTGCCAGCAGCCGCAGCCCCAATGAGCAGTTCTTC

clone size: .
V gene: TRBV2
J gene: TRBJ2-5
CDR3 length: 17
D gene: TRBD2
CDR3 protein: CASSVRLPGLGGETQYF
CDR3 DNA: TGTGCCAGCAGTGTCCGCCTCCCGGGACTAGGGGGGGAGACCCAGTACTTC

clone size: .
V gene: TRBV9
J gene: TRBJ2-1
CDR3 length: 16
D gene: TRBD1
CDR3 protein: CAGRTGDTLPGNEQFF
CDR3 DNA: TGTGCCGGGCGAACAGGGGACACTTTACCAGGGAATGAGCAGTTCTTC

clone size: .
V gene: TRBV2
J gene: TRBJ2-2
CDR3 length: 16
D gene: TRBD2
CDR3 protein: CASSILAGVNTGELFF
CDR3 DNA: TGTGCCAGCAGTATACTAGCGGGGGTGAACACCGGGGAGCTGTTTTTT

clone size: .
V gene: TRBV9
J gene: TRBJ2-3
CDR3 length: 14
D gene: .
CDR3 protein: CASSDPGRTDTQYF
CDR3 DNA: TGTGCCAGCAGCGATCCAGGACGGACAGATACGCAGTATTTT

clone size: .
V gene: TRBV15
J gene: TRBJ2-7
CDR3 length: 15
D gene: .
CDR3 protein: CATSPRRGGTYEQYF
CDR3 DNA: TGTGCCACCAGCCCGCGGAGGGGGGGAACCTACGAGCAGTACTTC

clone size: .
V gene: TRBV9
J gene: TRBJ1-6
CDR3 length: 14
D gene: .
CDR3 protein: CASSPTGATSPLHF
CDR3 DNA: TGTGCCAGCAGCCCCACCGGGGCTACCTCACCCCTCCACTTT

clone size: .
V gene: TRBV7-8
J gene: TRBJ2-2
CDR3 length: 15
D gene: .
CDR3 protein: CASSSRTGPTGELFF
CDR3 DNA: TGTGCCAGCAGCTCGCGAACGGGCCCCACCGGGGAGCTGTTTTTT

clone size: .
V gene: TRBV28
J gene: TRBJ2-1
CDR3 length: 12
D gene: .
CDR3 protein: CASSLQIGEQFF
CDR3 DNA: TGTGCCAGCAGTCTTCAGATTGGTGAGCAGTTCTTC

clone size: .
V gene: TRBV29-1
J gene: TRBJ2-3
CDR3 length: 13
D gene: TRBD1
CDR3 protein: CSVGTGGTDTQYF
CDR3 DNA: TGCAGCGTTGGGACAGGGGGCACAGATACGCAGTATTTT

clone size: .
V gene: TRBV6-5
J gene: TRBJ2-7
CDR3 length: 11
D gene: .
CDR3 protein: CASSYKYEQYF
CDR3 DNA: TGTGCCAGCAGTTATAAATACGAGCAGTACTTC

clone size: .
V gene: TRBV6-1
J gene: TRBJ1-6
CDR3 length: 13
D gene: .
CDR3 protein: CASRAGRNSPLHF
CDR3 DNA: TGTGCCAGCAGGGCAGGGAGGAATTCACCCCTCCACTTT

clone size: .
V gene: TRBV5-1
J gene: TRBJ2-5
CDR3 length: 16
D gene: TRBD1
CDR3 protein: CASSFGTGEYQETQYF
CDR3 DNA: TGCGCCAGCAGCTTTGGTACAGGGGAGTACCAAGAGACCCAGTACTTC

clone size: once
V gene: TRBV30
J gene: TRBJ1-6
CDR3 length: 12
D gene: .
CDR3 protein: CAWTQGNSPLHF
CDR3 DNA: TGTGCCTGGACCCAGGGGAATTCACCCCTCCACTTT

clone size: .
V gene: TRBV18
J gene: TRBJ2-7
CDR3 length: 14
D gene: .
CDR3 protein: CASSGLDRGYEQYF
CDR3 DNA: TGTGCCAGCAGCGGTCTGGACAGAGGGTACGAGCAGTACTTC

clone size: .
V gene: TRBV6-1
J gene: TRBJ2-5
CDR3 length: 13
D gene: .
CDR3 protein: CASTRGPGETQYF
CDR3 DNA: TGTGCCAGTACTCGGGGGCCGGGAGAGACCCAGTACTTC

clone size: .
V gene: TRBV10-3
J gene: TRBJ1-2
CDR3 length: 13
D gene: .
CDR3 protein: CAIANRLNYGYTF
CDR3 DNA: TGTGCCATCGCAAACAGGCTTAACTATGGCTACACCTTC

clone size: .
V gene: TRBV2
J gene: TRBJ2-5
CDR3 length: 14
D gene: TRBD1
CDR3 protein: CASSEAPGGKTQYF
CDR3 DNA: TGTGCCAGCAGTGAGGCTCCAGGGGGAAAGACCCAGTACTTC

clone size: .
V gene: TRBV7-2
J gene: TRBJ2-2
CDR3 length: 14
D gene: .
CDR3 protein: CASTSFGSTGELFF
CDR3 DNA: TGTGCCAGCACCTCATTCGGTAGCACCGGGGAGCTGTTTTTT

clone size: few
V gene: TRBV7-9
J gene: TRBJ1-6
CDR3 length: 14
D gene: TRBD1
CDR3 protein: CASSLGLQGSPLHF
CDR3 DNA: TGTGCCAGCAGCTTAGGTCTACAGGGGTCACCCCTCCACTTT

clone size: .
V gene: TRBV2
J gene: TRBJ1-1
CDR3 length: 12
D gene: .
CDR3 protein: CASSRMNTEAFF
CDR3 DNA: TGTGCCAGCAGCCGCATGAACACTGAAGCTTTCTTT

clone size: few
V gene: TRBV6-5
J gene: TRBJ2-1
CDR3 length: 14
D gene: .
CDR3 protein: CASRSGLGTDEQFF
CDR3 DNA: TGTGCCAGCAGGAGTGGTCTAGGAACGGATGAGCAGTTCTTC

clone size: .
V gene: TRBV6-5
J gene: TRBJ2-1
CDR3 length: 15
D gene: TRBD2
CDR3 protein: CASSYDGGAGNEQFF
CDR3 DNA: TGTGCCAGCAGTTACGACGGGGGGGCCGGGAATGAGCAGTTCTTC

clone size: .
V gene: TRBV5-1
J gene: TRBJ2-7
CDR3 length: 14
D gene: TRBD1
CDR3 protein: CASRKTGESHEQYF
CDR3 DNA: TGCGCCAGCCGAAAGACAGGGGAGAGCCACGAGCAGTACTTC

clone size: .
V gene: TRBV28
J gene: TRBJ1-2
CDR3 length: 12
D gene: TRBD1
CDR3 protein: CASSPGQHGYTF
CDR3 DNA: TGTGCCAGCAGCCCGGGACAGCATGGCTACACCTTC

clone size: .
V gene: TRBV7-9
J gene: TRBJ2-2
CDR3 length: 15
D gene: .
CDR3 protein: CASSLLKTNTGELFF
CDR3 DNA: TGTGCCAGCAGCTTATTGAAAACGAACACCGGGGAGCTGTTTTTT

clone size: .
V gene: TRBV11-3
J gene: TRBJ2-3
CDR3 length: 16
D gene: TRBD1
CDR3 protein: CASSLVTGGRTDTQYF
CDR3 DNA: TGTGCCAGCAGCTTAGTGACAGGGGGACGCACAGATACGCAGTATTTT

clone size: .
V gene: TRBV28
J gene: TRBJ1-2
CDR3 length: 14
D gene: TRBD1
CDR3 protein: CASRPTGFDYGYTF
CDR3 DNA: TGTGCCAGCAGACCGACAGGGTTCGACTATGGCTACACCTTC

clone size: once
V gene: TRBV10-3
J gene: TRBJ1-1
CDR3 length: 13
D gene: TRBD1
CDR3 protein: CAIRDRVNTEAFF
CDR3 DNA: TGTGCCATCAGGGACAGGGTGAACACTGAAGCTTTCTTT

clone size: .
V gene: TRBV6-5
J gene: TRBJ1-4
CDR3 length: 16
D gene: TRBD1
CDR3 protein: CASSYSGTGEHEKLFF
CDR3 DNA: TGTGCCAGCAGTTACTCCGGGACAGGGGAACATGAAAAACTGTTTTTT

clone size: .
V gene: TRBV10-2
J gene: TRBJ2-7
CDR3 length: 15
D gene: TRBD2
CDR3 protein: CASCGEGREGYEQYF
CDR3 DNA: TGCGCCAGCTGCGGGGAGGGCCGGGAGGGCTACGAGCAGTACTTC